The clone carrying this TCR beta chain was seen a handful of times. The antigen is unknown. The length of the CDR3 is 13 residues. Germline V gene sequence: CDR1 MDHEN, CDR2 SYDVKM. The germline V and J ends were trimmed by 6 bases and 8 bases, with 16 bases remaining between them. This entry comes from a study of shared clonotypes between healthy human individuals. General study points: Few donors restricted represented genetic and exposure-history diversity.

Template for every sorted-subset replicate PCR totaled 150 to 250 ng DNA, 25,000 to 35,000 T cell genomes. Study processing details: Junction-only immunoSEQ sequences carried no quality scores, so filtering differed. TCRdb's copy holds only in-frame clones and misses some; the assay was immunoSEQ multiplex PCR. V and J calls and clone size are those listed in that table; D and trimming were worked out from the DNA. This table holds millions of clones, over 85% found once. The chain links TRBV28 to TRBJ1-2, with D maybe TRBD1 (6 bases). The sample was naive CD4+ T cells from PBMCs. Subset meaning: CD45RA+ positively selected. This clonotype originated in a man aged 18 to 29 in good health. Some clones in this sample may be carry-over from other donors' samples. The CDR3 DNA sequence: TGTGCCAGCAGCCTCCCAGTGACAGGAGGCTACACCTTC. Its protein product is CASSLPVTGGYTF.